The next 26 T cell receptor beta chains were all read from a single sample in a study of cytomegalovirus exposure and HLA in healthy donors. The PCR had 60 Vbeta and 13 Jbeta primers. Sequenced by immunoSEQ multiplex PCR; TCRdb stores in-frame clones only, minus some. The repertoire holds under 200,000 clones, 70% to 90% seen once, with almost 9.5% in the top ten. Sequencing input: PBMCs. The receptor source for this set is a man in his late teens or twenties in good health and CMV-seropositive.

In this sample, this clone turned up a few times. This chain connects TRBV12-5 to TRBJ1-1, with D hard to call. Germline CDR1 is LGHNT and CDR2 is FRNRAP. The CDR3 sequence is 13 residues long. V shed 0 bases and J shed 5 bases, with 7 bases lying between them. The CDR3 DNA sequence: TGTGCTAGTGGTTTGGTGAGCGGGACTGAAGCTTTCTTT. Translation: CASGLVSGTEAFF.

The rearrangement uses TRBV7-2 and TRBJ2-2, with no clear D. Germline CDR1 SGHTA, CDR2 FQGNSA. The CDR3 extends over 13 amino acids. V lost 1 base, J lost 5 bases, and 5 bases lay in between. CDR3 sequence: CASSLGGTGELFF. CDR3 in DNA: TGTGCCAGCAGCTTAGGAGGTACCGGGGAGCTGTTTTTT.

V and J are TRBV15 and TRBJ2-3, with 10 positions matching TRBD2. There are 16 residues in the CDR3. Germline values: CDR1 LNHNV, CDR2 YYDKDF (reference sequence). The V segment lost 0 bases and the J segment 3 bases; nucleotides outside the gene matches: 3. CDR3 residues: CATSREASGGTDTQYF. The CDR3 DNA follows: TGTGCCACCAGCAGAGAGGCTAGCGGGGGAACAGATACGCAGTATTTT.

This chain uses TRBV2 with TRBJ2-5; the D is unclear. The CDR3 covers 13 residues. Trimming took 4 bases from V and 2 from J, leaving 8 bases between them. The germline V gene has CDR1 SNHLY and CDR2 FYNNEI. The CDR3 sequence: CASSAVQQETQYF. The DNA for the CDR3 is TGTGCCAGCAGTGCCGTACAGCAAGAGACCCAGTACTTC.

This clone appeared once. J is TRBJ2-1 and V is TRBV27; a weak D match, TRBD1 (5 bases). Germline V gene data show CDR1 as MNHEY and CDR2 as SMNVEV (reference sequence). This CDR3 comprises 15 residues. Trimming took 3 bases from V and 8 from J, leaving 17 bases between them. The CDR3 sequence is CASSFLGAPRDEQFF. The CDR3 coding sequence is TGTGCCAGCAGTTTCCTTGGGGCCCCAAGGGATGAGCAGTTCTTC.

The J gene is TRBJ2-3, the V gene TRBV11-2; the match to TRBD2 covers 9 bases. CDR1 is SGHAT, CDR2 FQNNGV, per germline. The length of the CDR3 is 14 residues. Trimming removed 5 bases from V and 8 bases from J; junction bases left unmatched: 8. The CDR3: CASSRTGTSFTQYF. The CDR3 nucleotides are TGTGCCAGCAGCAGGACGGGGACTAGCTTTACGCAGTATTTT.

This clone was counted only a few times. This chain uses TRBV4-2 with TRBJ2-6; 9 bases map to TRBD2. J was trimmed by 2 bases and V by 4 bases; bases with no gene match: 9. Germline V lookup: CDR1 LGHNA, CDR2 YNFKEQ. This CDR3 region has 18 residues. For the CDR3, the DNA is TGTGCCAGCAGCCGGGGCGGGGGGGCCATGACTGGGGCCAACGTCCTGACTTTC. Protein sequence: CASSRGGGAMTGANVLTF.

The V gene is TRBV7-9, the J gene TRBJ1-5; D perhaps matches TRBD1 (6 bases). The CDR3 length is 15 residues. Trimming shortened V by 5 bases and J by 0 bases, and 11 bases separated the two germline ends. CDR1 is SEHNR and CDR2 is FQNEAQ in the germline V gene (reference sequence). CDR3 DNA: TGTGCCAGCAGCGAAACAGGGCATAGCAATCAGCCCCAGCATTTT. It translates to CASSETGHSNQPQHF.

V is TRBV6-1 and J is TRBJ2-1; tentatively, D is TRBD1 (5 bases). The CDR3 totals 15 residues. CDR1 is MNHNS, CDR2 SASEGT, per germline. V was pared by 3 bases and J by 4 bases, with 13 bases between. The CDR3 here is CASSDPGNGYNEQFF. For the CDR3, the DNA is TGTGCCAGCAGTGACCCAGGGAACGGGTACAATGAGCAGTTCTTC.

The table lists this clone with a count of one. The rearrangement joins TRBV6-6 to TRBJ2-5; D is unresolved. Germline CDR1 is MNHNY and CDR2 is SVGAGI (reference sequence). The CDR3 is 14 amino acids. V gave up 3 bases and J gave up 2 bases, with 10 bases separating them. The CDR3 coding sequence is TGTGCCAGCAGTTATGGCGGAATACAAGAGACCCAGTACTTC. It encodes CASSYGGIQETQYF.

The chain combines TRBV7-2 with TRBJ1-2, with D unresolved. CDR3 length equals 13 residues. The ends were cut back, 1 base at V and 4 bases at J, with 7 bases in the middle. Germline lookup yields CDR1 SGHTA and CDR2 FQGNSA. The CDR3 DNA sequence: TGTGCCAGCAGCTTAGACCGGGGCTATGGCTACACCTTC. It specifies CASSLDRGYGYTF.

The chain has TRBV6-1 and TRBJ2-7, with 9 bases that match TRBD1. Germline CDR1 and CDR2: MNHNS and SASEGT. The CDR3 extends over 17 amino acids. Trimming took 3 bases from V and 5 from J; bases not matched to a gene: 14. The CDR3 loop is CASSDPPRGQGKNEQYF. The CDR3 nucleotides are TGTGCCAGCAGTGACCCTCCCAGGGGACAGGGAAAGAACGAGCAGTACTTC.

This chain connects TRBV28 to TRBJ2-3; weak D call: TRBD1 (6 bases). CDR1 and CDR2 from the germline V gene are MDHEN and SYDVKM. This CDR3 region has 12 residues. The ends were cut back, 10 bases at V and 6 bases at J, with 14 bases in the middle. The CDR3 region is CATSGVLDTQYF. CDR3 nucleotide sequence: TGTGCCACTTCAGGGGTCTTGGATACGCAGTATTTT.

The chain couples TRBV5-1 to TRBJ2-3; 11 nucleotides align to TRBD2. V trimming: 8 bases; J trimming: 0 bases; junction bases outside the gene matches: 5. This CDR3 comprises 15 residues. The germline V gene has CDR1 SGHRS and CDR2 YFSETQ. Written as DNA, the CDR3 is TGCGCCAGTGCCCGACTAGCGGGGAGCACAGATACGCAGTATTTT. Amino acids: CASARLAGSTDTQYF.

The chain recombines TRBV5-1 with TRBJ2-5; 10 nucleotides align to TRBD1. This CDR3 comprises 17 residues. Germline CDR1 SGHRS, CDR2 YFSETQ. The junction had 13 bases not matched to a gene; V was cut back by 4 bases and J by 4 bases. The CDR3 DNA sequence: TGCGCCAGCAGCCGGACCGGGACAGGGGTACGGGGAGAGACCCAGTACTTC. It is translated as CASSRTGTGVRGETQYF. Drawing the rest from reference TRBV5-1 and TRBJ2-5, the complete variable domain is KAGVTQTPRYLIKTRGQQVTLSCSPISGHRSVSWYQQTPGQGLQFLFEYFSETQRNKGNFPGRFSGRQFSNSRSEMNVSTLELGDSALYLCASSRTGTGVRGETQYFGPGTRLLVL.

On this clone: A read error may account for a junction end that differs from germline. This same CDR3 is encoded by further DNA sequences in the sample. The chain links TRBV28 to TRBJ1-6; maybe TRBD1 (5 bases). Per the germline V gene, CDR1 is MDHEN and CDR2 is SYDVKM. The CDR3 sequence is 16 residues long. The CDR3 reads CASRPWEQANNSPLHF. In DNA, the CDR3 is TGTGCCAGCCGACCCTGGGAACAGGCAAATAATTCCCCCCTCCACTTT.

The chain recombines TRBV6-6 with TRBJ1-2; 7 bases are shared with TRBD1. CDR3 length: 13 amino acids. The V segment lost 0 bases and the J segment 8 bases; nucleotides outside the gene matches: 3. In germline, CDR1 is MNHNY, CDR2 SVGAGI (reference sequence). The CDR3 region has the DNA TGTGCCAGCAGTTACTCCACAGGGGAAGGCTACACCTTC. Protein: CASSYSTGEGYTF.

The chain couples TRBV19 to TRBJ2-7; D perhaps matches TRBD2 (6 bases). The V gene lost 3 bases and the J gene lost 7 bases, with 10 bases spanning the gap. The CDR3 covers 12 residues. Germline CDR1 and CDR2: LNHDA and SQIVND (reference sequence). CDR3 residues: CASSMRGREQYF. In nucleotides, the CDR3 is TGTGCCAGTAGTATGCGGGGACGGGAGCAGTACTTC.

The rearrangement joins TRBV27 to TRBJ2-1; a possible D gene is TRBD2 (6 bases). This CDR3 is 17 amino acids long. V was shortened by 4 bases and J by 7 bases, with 23 bases between the two germline ends. Per the germline V gene, CDR1 is MNHEY and CDR2 is SMNVEV (reference sequence). In DNA form, the CDR3 reads TGTGCCAGCAGTTCCTCTTCCGGACAAATTGGGAGGAATGAGCAGTTCTTC. This gives the protein CASSSSSGQIGRNEQFF.

The CDR3 sequence is CASSAGTPQETQYF. DNA of the CDR3: TGTGCCAGCAGTGCCGGGACACCTCAAGAGACCCAGTACTTC. V usage is TRBV2 and J usage is TRBJ2-5; D perhaps matches TRBD1 (6 bases). The CDR3 contains 14 residues. The germline gives CDR1 SNHLY, CDR2 FYNNEI. Trimming took 4 bases from V and 2 from J, leaving 11 bases between them.

The chain is built from TRBV7-2 and TRBJ2-7, with 11 positions matching TRBD2. This CDR3 is 17 amino acids long. Germline CDR1 and CDR2: SGHTA and FQGNSA. V dropped 4 bases and J dropped 4; count of bases not matched to a gene: 12. This CDR3 reads CASSSEILAGVIYEQYF. The CDR3 DNA reads as TGTGCCAGCAGCTCGGAGATACTAGCGGGAGTAATTTACGAGCAGTACTTC.

The rearrangement links TRBV7-8 to TRBJ2-6; D remains ambiguous. The V gene's germline CDR1 is SGHVS and CDR2 FQNEAQ. This CDR3 region has 19 residues. The V and J ends lost 3 bases and 0 bases respectively, with 18 bases between them. The CDR3 DNA reads as TGTGCCAGCAGCTTGACCATATTGCAGGATTTCTCTGGGGCCAACGTCCTGACTTTC. Its translation is CASSLTILQDFSGANVLTF.

J is TRBJ1-5 and V is TRBV30; TRBD1 is a possible D gene (6 bases). Germline values: CDR1 GTSNPN, CDR2 SVGIG (reference sequence). This CDR3 is built from 13 residues. V dropped 2 bases and J dropped 5 bases, with 10 bases sitting between them. CDR3 protein: CAWSLQGDQPQHF. CDR3 sequence (DNA): TGTGCCTGGAGTTTACAGGGAGATCAGCCCCAGCATTTT.

The chain has TRBV4-1 and TRBJ2-1; 9 nucleotides match TRBD1. V gave up 4 bases and J gave up 4 bases; unmatched junction bases: 5. In germline, CDR1 is MGHRA, CDR2 YSYEKL. CDR3 length: 15 residues. CDR3 in DNA: TGCGCCAGCAGCCCGACAGGGGGTAGGTACAATGAGCAGTTCTTC. This codes for CASSPTGGRYNEQFF.

This clone was detected a few times. J is TRBJ2-2 and V is TRBV2; 8 positions agree with TRBD2. CDR1 and CDR2 from the germline V gene are SNHLY and FYNNEI. The CDR3 has 15 amino acids. J was trimmed by 4 bases and V by 6 bases; bases with no gene match: 7. The CDR3 region is CASSPGTRSTGELFF. The DNA for the CDR3 is TGTGCCAGCAGCCCCGGGACTAGAAGCACCGGGGAGCTGTTTTTT.

CDR3: CASSLWRGQGWSSGGYTF. In DNA form, the CDR3 reads TGTGCCAGCAGCTTGTGGCGGGGGCAGGGGTGGTCATCCGGCGGCTACACCTTC. V gene TRBV5-4 combines with J gene TRBJ1-2, with D maybe TRBD1 (6 bases). The CDR3 spans 18 residues. V shed 1 base and J shed 8 bases, with 27 bases lying between them. Germline V CDR1 and CDR2: SGHNT, YYREEE (reference sequence).